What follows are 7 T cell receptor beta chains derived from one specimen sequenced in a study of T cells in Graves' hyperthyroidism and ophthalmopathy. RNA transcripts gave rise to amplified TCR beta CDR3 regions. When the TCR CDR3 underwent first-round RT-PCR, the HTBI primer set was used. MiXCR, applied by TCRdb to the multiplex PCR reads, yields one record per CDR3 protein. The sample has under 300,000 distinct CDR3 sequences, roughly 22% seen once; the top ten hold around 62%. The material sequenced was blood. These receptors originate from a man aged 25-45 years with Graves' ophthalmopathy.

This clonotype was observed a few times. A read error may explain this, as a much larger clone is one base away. CDR3 in amino acids: CASSLYGRGSSSGNTTYF. The CDR3 region has the DNA TGTGCCAGCAGCTTATATGGTCGGGGGTCGAGCTCTGGAAACACCACATATTTT. This chain links TRBV11-3 with TRBJ1-3, with a possible D match to TRBD1 (5 bases). Germline assignment: CDR1 SGHNT and CDR2 YENEEA. The CDR3 runs to 18 residues.

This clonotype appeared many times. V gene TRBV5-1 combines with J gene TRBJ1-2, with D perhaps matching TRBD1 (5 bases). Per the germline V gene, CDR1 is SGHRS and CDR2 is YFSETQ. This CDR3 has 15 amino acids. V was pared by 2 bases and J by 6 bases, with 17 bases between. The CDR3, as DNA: TGCGCCAGCAGCTTAGCCGGGGCGGAGAGGGATGGCTACACCTTC. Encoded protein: CASSLAGAERDGYTF.

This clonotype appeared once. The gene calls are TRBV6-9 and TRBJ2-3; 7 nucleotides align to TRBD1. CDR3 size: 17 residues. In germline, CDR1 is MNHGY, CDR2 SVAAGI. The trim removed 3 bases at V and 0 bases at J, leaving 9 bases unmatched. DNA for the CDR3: TGTGCCAGCAGTTACTCTAACAGGGGCTTTAGCACAGATACGCAGTATTTT. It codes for CASSYSNRGFSTDTQYF.

CDR3 DNA sequence: TGTGCCAGCAGTTTTGCGGGAGGGCTCAGGAATGAGCAGTTCTTC. Encoded protein: CASSFAGGLRNEQFF. The chain carries TRBV27 and TRBJ2-1; TRBD2 matches at 9 bases. CDR3 length: 15 residues. Germline CDR1 reads MNHEY; CDR2 reads SMNVEV (reference sequence). V lost 3 bases, J lost 7 bases, and 7 bases stayed unmatched.

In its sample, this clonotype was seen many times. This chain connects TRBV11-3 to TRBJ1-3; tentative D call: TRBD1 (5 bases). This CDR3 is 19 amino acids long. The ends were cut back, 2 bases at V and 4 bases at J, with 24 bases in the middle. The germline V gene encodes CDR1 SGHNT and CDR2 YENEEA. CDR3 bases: TGTGCCAGCAGCTTAATGCTCAAGACGGGACGAAGGTCCGGAAACACCATATATTTT. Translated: CASSLMLKTGRRSGNTIYF.

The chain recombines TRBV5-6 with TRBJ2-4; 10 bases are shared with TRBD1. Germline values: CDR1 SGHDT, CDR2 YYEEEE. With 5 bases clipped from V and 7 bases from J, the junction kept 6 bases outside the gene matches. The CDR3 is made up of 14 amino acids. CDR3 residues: CASSQDRGLNIQYF. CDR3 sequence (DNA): TGTGCCAGCAGTCAGGACAGGGGGTTGAACATTCAGTACTTC.

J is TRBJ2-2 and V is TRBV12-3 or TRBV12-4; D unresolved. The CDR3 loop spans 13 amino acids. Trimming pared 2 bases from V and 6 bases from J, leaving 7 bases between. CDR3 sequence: CASSLRSSGELFF. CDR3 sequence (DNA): TGTGCCAGCAGTTTAAGGTCTTCCGGGGAGCTGTTTTTT.